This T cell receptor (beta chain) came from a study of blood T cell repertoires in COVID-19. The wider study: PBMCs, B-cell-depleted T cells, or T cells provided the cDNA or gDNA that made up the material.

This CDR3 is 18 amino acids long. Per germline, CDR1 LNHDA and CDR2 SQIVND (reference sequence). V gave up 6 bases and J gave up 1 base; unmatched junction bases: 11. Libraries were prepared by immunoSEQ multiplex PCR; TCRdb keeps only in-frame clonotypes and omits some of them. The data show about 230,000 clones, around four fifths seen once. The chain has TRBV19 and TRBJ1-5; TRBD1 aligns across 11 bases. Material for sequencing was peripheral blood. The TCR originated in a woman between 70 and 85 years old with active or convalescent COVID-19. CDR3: CASRGQGDGLYSNQPQHF. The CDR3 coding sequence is TGTGCCAGTAGGGGACAGGGGGATGGTCTGTACAGCAATCAGCCCCAGCATTTT.